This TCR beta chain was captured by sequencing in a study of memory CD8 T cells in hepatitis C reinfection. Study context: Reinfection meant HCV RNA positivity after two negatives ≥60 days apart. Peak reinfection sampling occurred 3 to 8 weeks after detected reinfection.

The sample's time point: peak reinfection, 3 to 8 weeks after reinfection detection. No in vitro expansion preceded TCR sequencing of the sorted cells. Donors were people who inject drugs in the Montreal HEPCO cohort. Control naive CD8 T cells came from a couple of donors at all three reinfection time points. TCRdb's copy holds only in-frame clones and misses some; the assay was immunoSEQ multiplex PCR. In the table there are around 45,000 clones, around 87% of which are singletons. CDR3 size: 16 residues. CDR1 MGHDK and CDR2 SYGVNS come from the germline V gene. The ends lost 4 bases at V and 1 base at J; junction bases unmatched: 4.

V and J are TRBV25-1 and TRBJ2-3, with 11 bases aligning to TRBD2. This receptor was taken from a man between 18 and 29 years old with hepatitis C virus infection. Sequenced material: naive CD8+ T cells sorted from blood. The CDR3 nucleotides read TGTGCCAGCAGTGGCGGGACTAGCGGCCGCACAGATACGCAGTATTTT. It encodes CASSGGTSGRTDTQYF.